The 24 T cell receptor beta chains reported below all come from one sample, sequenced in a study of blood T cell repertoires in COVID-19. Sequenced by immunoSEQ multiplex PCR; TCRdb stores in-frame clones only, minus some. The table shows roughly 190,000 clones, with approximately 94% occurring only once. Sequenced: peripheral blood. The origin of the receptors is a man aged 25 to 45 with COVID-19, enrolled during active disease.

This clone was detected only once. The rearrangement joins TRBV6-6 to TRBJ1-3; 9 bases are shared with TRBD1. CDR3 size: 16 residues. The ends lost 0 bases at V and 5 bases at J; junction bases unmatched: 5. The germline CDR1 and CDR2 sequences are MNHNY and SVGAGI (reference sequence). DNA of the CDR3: TGTGCCAGCAGTTACTCGAAGACAGGGGGGCGAAACACCATATATTTT. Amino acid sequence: CASSYSKTGGRNTIYF.

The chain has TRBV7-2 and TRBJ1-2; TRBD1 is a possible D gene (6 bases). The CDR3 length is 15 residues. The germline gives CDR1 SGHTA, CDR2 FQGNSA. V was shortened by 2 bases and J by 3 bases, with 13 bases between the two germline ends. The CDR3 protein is CASSLFPWTDYGYTF. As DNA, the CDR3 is TGTGCCAGCAGCTTATTTCCTTGGACAGACTATGGCTACACCTTC.

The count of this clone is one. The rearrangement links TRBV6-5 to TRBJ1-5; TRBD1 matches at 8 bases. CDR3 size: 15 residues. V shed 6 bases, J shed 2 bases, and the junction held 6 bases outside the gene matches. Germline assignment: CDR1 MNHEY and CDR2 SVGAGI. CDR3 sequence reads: CASSAATGGNQPQHF. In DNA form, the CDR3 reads TGTGCCAGCAGCGCTGCGACAGGGGGCAATCAGCCCCAGCATTTT.

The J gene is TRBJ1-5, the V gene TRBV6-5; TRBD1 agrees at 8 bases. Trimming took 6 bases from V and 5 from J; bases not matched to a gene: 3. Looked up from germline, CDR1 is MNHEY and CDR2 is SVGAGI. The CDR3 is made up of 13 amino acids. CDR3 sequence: CASSPRGHQPQHF. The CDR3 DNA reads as TGTGCCAGCAGCCCCAGGGGGCATCAGCCCCAGCATTTT.

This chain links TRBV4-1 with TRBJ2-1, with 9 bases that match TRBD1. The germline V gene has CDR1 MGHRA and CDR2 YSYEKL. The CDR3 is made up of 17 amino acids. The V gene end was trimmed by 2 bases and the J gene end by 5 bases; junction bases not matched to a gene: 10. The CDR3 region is CASSQLPDRGLDNEQFF. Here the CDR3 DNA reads TGCGCCAGCAGCCAACTCCCGGACAGGGGTCTCGACAATGAGCAGTTCTTC.

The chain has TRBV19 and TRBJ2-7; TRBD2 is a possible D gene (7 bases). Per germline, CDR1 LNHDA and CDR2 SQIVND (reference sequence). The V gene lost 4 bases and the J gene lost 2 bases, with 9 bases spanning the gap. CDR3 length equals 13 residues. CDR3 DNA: TGTGCCAGTAGTAAGGGGGGGCCCTACGAGCAGTACTTC. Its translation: CASSKGGPYEQYF.

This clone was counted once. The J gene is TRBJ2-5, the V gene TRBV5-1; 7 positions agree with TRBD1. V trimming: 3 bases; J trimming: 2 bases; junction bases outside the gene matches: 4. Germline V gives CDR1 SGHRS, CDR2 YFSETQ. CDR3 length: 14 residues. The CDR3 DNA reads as TGCGCCAGCAGCTCTGACAGGGTACAAGAGACCCAGTACTTC. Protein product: CASSSDRVQETQYF.

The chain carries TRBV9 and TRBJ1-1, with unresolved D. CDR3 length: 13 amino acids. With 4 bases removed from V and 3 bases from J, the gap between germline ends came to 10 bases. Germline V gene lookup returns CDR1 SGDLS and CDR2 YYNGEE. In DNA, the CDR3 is TGTGCCAGCAGCTCGCGGTCCCACACTGAAGCTTTCTTT. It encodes CASSSRSHTEAFF.

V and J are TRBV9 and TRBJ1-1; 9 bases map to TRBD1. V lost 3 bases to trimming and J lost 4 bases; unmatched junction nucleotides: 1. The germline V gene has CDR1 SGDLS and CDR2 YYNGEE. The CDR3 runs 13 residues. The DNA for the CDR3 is TGTGCCAGCAGCGCGACAGGGGGCACTGAAGCTTTCTTT. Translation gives CASSATGGTEAFF.

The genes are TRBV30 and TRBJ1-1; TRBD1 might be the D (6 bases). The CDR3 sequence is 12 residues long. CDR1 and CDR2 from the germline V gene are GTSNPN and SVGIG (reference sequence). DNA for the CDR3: TGTGCTCTAGGGGGGGGTTACCCTGAAGCTTTCTTT. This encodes CALGGGYPEAFF.

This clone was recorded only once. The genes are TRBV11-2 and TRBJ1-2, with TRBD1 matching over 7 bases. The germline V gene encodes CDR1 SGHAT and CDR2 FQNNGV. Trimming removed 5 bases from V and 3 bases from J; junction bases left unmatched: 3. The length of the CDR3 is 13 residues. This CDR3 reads CASSPGQHYGYTF. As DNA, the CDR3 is TGTGCCAGCAGCCCGGGACAGCACTATGGCTACACCTTC.

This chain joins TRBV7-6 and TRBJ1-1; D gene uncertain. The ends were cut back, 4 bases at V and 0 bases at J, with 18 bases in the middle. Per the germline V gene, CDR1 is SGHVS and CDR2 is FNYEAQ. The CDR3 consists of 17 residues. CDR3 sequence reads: CASSSLGLERMNTEAFF. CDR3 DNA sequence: TGTGCCAGCAGCTCCCTCGGACTGGAGCGGATGAACACTGAAGCTTTCTTT.

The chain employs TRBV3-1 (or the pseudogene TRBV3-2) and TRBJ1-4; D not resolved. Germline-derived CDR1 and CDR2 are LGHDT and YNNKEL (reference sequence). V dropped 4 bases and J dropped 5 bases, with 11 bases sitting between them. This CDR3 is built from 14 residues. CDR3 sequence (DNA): TGTGCCAGCAGCCCCCCGGGGTTGAATGAAAAACTGTTTTTT. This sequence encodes CASSPPGLNEKLFF.

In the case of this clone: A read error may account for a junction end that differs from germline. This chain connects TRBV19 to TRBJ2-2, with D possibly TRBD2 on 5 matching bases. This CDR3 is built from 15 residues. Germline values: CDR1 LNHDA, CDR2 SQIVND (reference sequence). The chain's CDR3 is CASSIAPANTGELLF. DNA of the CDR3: TGTGCCAGTAGTATAGCTCCTGCAAACACCGGGGAGCTGCTTTTT.

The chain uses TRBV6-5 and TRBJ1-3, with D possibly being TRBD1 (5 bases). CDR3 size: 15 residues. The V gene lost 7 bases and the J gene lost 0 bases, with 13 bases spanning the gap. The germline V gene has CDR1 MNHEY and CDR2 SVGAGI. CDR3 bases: TGTGCCAGCACTAGGGGCCTTGTCTCTGGAAACACCATATATTTT. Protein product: CASTRGLVSGNTIYF.

CDR3 residues: CASSAEQVNEQFF. The CDR3 region has the DNA TGTGCCAGCAGCGCAGAACAGGTGAATGAGCAGTTCTTC. J is TRBJ2-1 and V is TRBV9; the D gene is possibly TRBD1 (5 bases). This CDR3 spans 13 amino acids. V was shortened by 3 bases and J by 7 bases, with 11 bases between the two germline ends. Germline values: CDR1 SGDLS, CDR2 YYNGEE.

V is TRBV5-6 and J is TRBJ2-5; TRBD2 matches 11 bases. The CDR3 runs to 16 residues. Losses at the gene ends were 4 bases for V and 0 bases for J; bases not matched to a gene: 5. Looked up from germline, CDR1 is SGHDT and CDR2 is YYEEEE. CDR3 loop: CASSSTSGGYQETQYF. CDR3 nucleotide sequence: TGTGCCAGCAGCAGCACTAGCGGGGGCTACCAAGAGACCCAGTACTTC.

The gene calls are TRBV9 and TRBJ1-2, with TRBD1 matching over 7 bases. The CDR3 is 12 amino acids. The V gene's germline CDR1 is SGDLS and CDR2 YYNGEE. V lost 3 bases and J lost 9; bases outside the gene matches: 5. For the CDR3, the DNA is TGTGCCAGCAGCGCCAGACAGGGAAGCTACACCTTC. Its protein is CASSARQGSYTF.

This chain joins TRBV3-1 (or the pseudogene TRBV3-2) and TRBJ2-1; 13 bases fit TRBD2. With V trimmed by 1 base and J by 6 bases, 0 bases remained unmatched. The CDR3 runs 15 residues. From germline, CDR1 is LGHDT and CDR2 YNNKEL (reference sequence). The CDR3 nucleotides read TGTGCCAGCAGCCAAGGGACTAGCGGGGGCAATGAGCAGTTCTTC. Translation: CASSQGTSGGNEQFF.

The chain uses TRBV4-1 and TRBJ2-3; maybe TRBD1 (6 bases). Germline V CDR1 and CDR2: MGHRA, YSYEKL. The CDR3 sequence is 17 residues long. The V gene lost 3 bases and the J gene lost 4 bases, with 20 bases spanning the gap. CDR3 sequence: CASSQYAKTGLADTQYF. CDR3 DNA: TGCGCCAGCAGCCAGTATGCCAAAACAGGGTTGGCAGATACGCAGTATTTT.

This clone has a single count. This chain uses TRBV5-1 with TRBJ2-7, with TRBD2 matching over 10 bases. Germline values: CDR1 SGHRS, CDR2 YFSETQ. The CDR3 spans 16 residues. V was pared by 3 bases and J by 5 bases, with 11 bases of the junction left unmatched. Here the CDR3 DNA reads TGCGCCAGCAGCTCCCAGCTAGCGGGGGATACGAACGAGCAGTACTTC. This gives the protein CASSSQLAGDTNEQYF. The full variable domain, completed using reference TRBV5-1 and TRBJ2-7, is KAGVTQTPRYLIKTRGQQVTLSCSPISGHRSVSWYQQTPGQGLQFLFEYFSETQRNKGNFPGRFSGRQFSNSRSEMNVSTLELGDSALYLCASSSQLAGDTNEQYFGPGTRLTVT.

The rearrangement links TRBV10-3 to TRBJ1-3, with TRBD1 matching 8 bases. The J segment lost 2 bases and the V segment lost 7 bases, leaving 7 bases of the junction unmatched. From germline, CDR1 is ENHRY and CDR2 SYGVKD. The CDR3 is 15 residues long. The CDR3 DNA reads TGTGCCATCAAGAAACAGGGGGATGCTGGAAACACCATATATTTT. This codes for CAIKKQGDAGNTIYF.

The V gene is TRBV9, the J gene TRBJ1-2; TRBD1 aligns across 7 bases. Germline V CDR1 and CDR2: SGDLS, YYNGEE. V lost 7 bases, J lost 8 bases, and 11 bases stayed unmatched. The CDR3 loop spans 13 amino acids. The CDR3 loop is CASGLGQVRGYTF. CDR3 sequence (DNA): TGTGCCAGCGGACTTGGACAGGTACGGGGCTACACCTTC.

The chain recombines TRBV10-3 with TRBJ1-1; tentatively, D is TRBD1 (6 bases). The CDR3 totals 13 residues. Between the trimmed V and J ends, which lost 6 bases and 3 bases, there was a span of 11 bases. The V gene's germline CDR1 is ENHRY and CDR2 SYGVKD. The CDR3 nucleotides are TGTGCCATCAGGGCTGGACAGCACACTGAAGCTTTCTTT. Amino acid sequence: CAIRAGQHTEAFF.